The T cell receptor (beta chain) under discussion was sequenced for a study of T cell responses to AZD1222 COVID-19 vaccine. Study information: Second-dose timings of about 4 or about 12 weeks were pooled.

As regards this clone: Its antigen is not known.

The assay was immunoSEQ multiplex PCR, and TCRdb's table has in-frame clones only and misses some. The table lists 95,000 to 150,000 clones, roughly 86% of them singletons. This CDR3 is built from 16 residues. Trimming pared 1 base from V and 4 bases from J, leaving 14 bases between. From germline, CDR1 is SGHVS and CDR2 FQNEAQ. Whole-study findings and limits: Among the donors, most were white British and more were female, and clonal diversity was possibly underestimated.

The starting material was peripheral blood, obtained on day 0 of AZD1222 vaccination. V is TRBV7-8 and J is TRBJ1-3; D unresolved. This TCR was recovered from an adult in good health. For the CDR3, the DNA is TGTGCCAGCAGCTTAGTCTTAGGATCGGAGGGAAACACCATATATTTT. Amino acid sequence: CASSLVLGSEGNTIYF.